These 8 T cell receptor beta chains were sequenced from one sample in a study of PD-1 blockade in classical Hodgkin lymphoma. Here immunoSEQ multiplex PCR was the method, and the copy in TCRdb shows in-frame clones only, minus some. The repertoire holds around 150,000 clones, with less than 80% as singletons. Every one of the patients relapsed after autologous stem cell transplantation (brentuximab vedotin exposure was variable). The source material was peripheral blood mononuclear cells (PBMCs), sampled before the second cycle of nivolumab. These receptors originate from a human donor with classical Hodgkin lymphoma.

The chain uses TRBV6-5 and TRBJ1-3; tentative D call: TRBD1 (5 bases). CDR1 is MNHEY and CDR2 is SVGAGI in the germline V gene. V was pared by 0 bases and J by 3 bases, with 9 bases between. The CDR3 is 15 amino acids. The CDR3 region has the DNA TGTGCCAGCAGTTACTCCAGGGTGGATGGAAACACCATATATTTT. Amino acids: CASSYSRVDGNTIYF.

The chain couples TRBV7-9 to TRBJ1-4, with 8 bases identical to TRBD1. CDR3 size: 13 residues. Germline V gene data show CDR1 as SEHNR and CDR2 as FQNEAQ (reference sequence). Unmatched junction bases numbered 4, after V lost 8 bases and J lost 5 bases. The CDR3 protein is CASADRVNEKLFF. As DNA, the CDR3 is TGTGCCAGCGCGGACAGGGTAAATGAAAAACTGTTTTTT.

The chain recombines TRBV6-1 with TRBJ2-3, with 8 bases lining up with TRBD2. Germline assignment: CDR1 MNHNS and CDR2 SASEGT. V was pared by 7 bases and J by 9 bases, with 3 bases of the junction left unmatched. CDR3 size: 11 residues. The CDR3 bases are TGTGCCAGCAATCGGGAGGGAACGCAGTATTTT. It codes for CASNREGTQYF.

This rearrangement joins TRBV6-6 to TRBJ1-1, with unresolved D. The CDR3 runs to 11 residues. V lost 8 bases and J lost 8, with 12 bases in between. Germline V CDR1 and CDR2: MNHNY, SVGAGI (reference sequence). The CDR3, as DNA: TGTGCCAGCTCCCTGGCTGGAGAAGCTTTCTTT. This sequence encodes CASSLAGEAFF.

This chain joins TRBV27 and TRBJ2-3, with 11 bases aligning to TRBD2. This CDR3 region has 17 residues. V was pared by 6 bases and J by 7 bases, with 15 bases of the junction left unmatched. Germline V CDR1 and CDR2: MNHEY, SMNVEV (reference sequence). CDR3 sequence: CASSLGDLAGGLNTQYF. Written as DNA, the CDR3 is TGTGCCAGCAGCCTTGGGGACCTAGCGGGAGGCCTGAATACGCAGTATTTT.

The rearrangement uses TRBV9 and TRBJ1-3, with 9 bases that match TRBD1. J lost 4 bases, V lost 4 bases, and 9 bases had no gene match. The CDR3 sequence is 16 residues long. The germline V gene encodes CDR1 SGDLS and CDR2 YYNGEE. The CDR3: CASSTLTGGRGNTIYF. CDR3 bases: TGTGCCAGCAGCACCTTAACAGGGGGCAGGGGAAACACCATATATTTT.

The CDR3: CASSRKYEQYF. The CDR3 region has the DNA TGTGCCAGCAGCCGTAAATACGAGCAGTACTTC. This rearrangement joins TRBV6-5 to TRBJ2-7; D gene unclear. V gave up 6 bases and J gave up 4 bases, with 7 bases separating them. The germline V gene has CDR1 MNHEY and CDR2 SVGAGI. This CDR3 has 11 residues.

V is TRBV29-1 and J is TRBJ2-7; 7 bases fit TRBD2. The J segment lost 3 bases and the V segment lost 6 bases, leaving 8 bases of the junction unmatched. There are 13 residues in the CDR3. Germline lookup yields CDR1 SQVTM and CDR2 ANQGSEA. The CDR3 reads CSVRSSGNYEQYF. The CDR3 coding sequence is TGCAGCGTCAGGTCCAGCGGGAACTACGAGCAGTACTTC.